This is a list of T cell receptor beta chains from one sample in a study of blood T cell repertoires in COVID-19. Using immunoSEQ multiplex PCR, the repertoire was profiled, and TCRdb retains in-frame clones only, with some absent. The sample consists of roughly 140,000 clones, about 87% of them appearing once. Sequencing was carried out using PBMCs or T cells enriched from blood (not recorded which). These TCRs come from a man aged 50 or older in a cohort exposed to, infected with or recovered from COVID-19 (not recorded which). The CDR3 runs from the conserved cysteine through the conserved F or W. A D gene is named only where the DNA matches it firmly. Expanded clones are given a class, and other clones once, few, many or no size at all.

j_call clone_size v_call d_call cdr3_nt cdr3_aa
TRBJ2-4 once TRBV28 TRBD2 TGTGCCAGCAGTTTGGGGGGGAACATTCAGTACTTC CASSLGGNIQYF
TRBJ2-7 . TRBV13 . TGTGCCAGCAGCGGCGGACTGATGTCCTACGAGCAGTACTTC CASSGGLMSYEQYF
TRBJ1-1 . TRBV6-1 . TGTGCCAGCAGTGACGGACAGTTACTTATGAACACTGAAGCTTTCTTT CASSDGQLLMNTEAFF
TRBJ2-5 . TRBV7-9 . TGTGCCAGCAGCCCCCCCCTTGGGCGGGAATGGGGGGAGACCCAGTACTTC CASSPPLGREWGETQYF
TRBJ1-3 . TRBV14 . TGTGCCAGCAGCCAAAAAGACAGAATCGGAAACACCATATATTTT CASSQKDRIGNTIYF
TRBJ1-1 . TRBV21-1 . TGTGCCAGCAGCAATCGGGAAGCTTTCTTT CASSNREAFF
TRBJ2-1 . TRBV3-1/TRBV3-2 . TGTGCCAGCAGCCCAATTAGCGGCAATGAGCAGTTCTTC CASSPISGNEQFF
TRBJ2-5 . TRBV27 TRBD1 TGTGCCAGCAGTTTGTTCGGACAGGCTTTACAGACCCAGTACTTC CASSLFGQALQTQYF
TRBJ1-4 . TRBV5-6 . TGTGCCAGCAGCTTGAGAGGGACGGGGGGTGAAAAACTGTTTTTT CASSLRGTGGEKLFF
TRBJ2-3 . TRBV10-1 . TGCGCCAGCAGTGAAAGCGCCACTAGCACAGATACGCAGTATTTT CASSESATSTDTQYF
TRBJ2-1 few TRBV11-1 . TGTGCCAGCAGCGGCGGGACTCATAATGAGCAGTTCTTC CASSGGTHNEQFF
TRBJ2-2 many TRBV4-1 . TGCGCCAGCAGCCAAGATCAGCGGAGGGGCCGAGGCACCGGGGAGCTGTTTTTT CASSQDQRRGRGTGELFF
TRBJ2-3 once TRBV2 . TGTGCCAGCAGTGAAGCATTGGGGAGAGATACGCAGTATTTT CASSEALGRDTQYF
TRBJ2-3 . TRBV12-5 TRBD1 TGTGCTAGTGGTTTGGGCGGGACAGGGCCCACAGATACGCAGTATTTT CASGLGGTGPTDTQYF
TRBJ2-7 few TRBV6-5 . TGTGCCAGCAGCCCGACTAGGGTCGAGCAGTACTTC CASSPTRVEQYF
TRBJ1-2 . TRBV23-1 TRBD1 TGCGCCAGCAGTCCCCCGGGACGAGGGGACAGGCAGAACTATGGCTACACCTTC CASSPPGRGDRQNYGYTF
TRBJ1-2 . TRBV13 TRBD1 TGTGCCAGCAGCCTTCGGACAGGGGGTAACTATGGCTACACCTTC CASSLRTGGNYGYTF
TRBJ1-4 once TRBV9 TRBD1 TGTGCCAGCAGCCTCCGGGACAGGGATGAAAAACTGTTTTTT CASSLRDRDEKLFF
TRBJ2-7 . TRBV7-8 TRBD2 TGTGCCAGCAGCGCCGGGACTAGCGAGCAGTACTTC CASSAGTSEQYF
TRBJ1-1 . TRBV19 . TGTGCCAGTAGGACAGAGAACACTGAAGCTTTCTTT CASRTENTEAFF
TRBJ2-7 . TRBV5-1 . TGCGCCAGCAGCTTCACGCGGGACCCCTCCTACGAGCAGTACTTC CASSFTRDPSYEQYF
TRBJ2-7 few TRBV28 . TGTGCCAGCAGCAGAGGACTCCTCACGGCCTACGAGCAGTACTTC CASSRGLLTAYEQYF
TRBJ1-2 . TRBV12-3/TRBV12-4 . TGTGCCAGCAGTTCTGGACAGCTGGGAGGCTACACCTTC CASSSGQLGGYTF
TRBJ1-1 once TRBV18 . TGTGCCAGCTCACCATCACCGGTGAACACTGAAGCTTTCTTT CASSPSPVNTEAFF
TRBJ2-7 . TRBV20-1 . TGCAGTGCTAGGAGTCTTTACGAGCAGTACTTC CSARSLYEQYF
TRBJ1-1 . TRBV4-1 TRBD1 TGCGCCAGCAGCCAAGATGACAGGGCGAACACTGAAGCTTTCTTT CASSQDDRANTEAFF
TRBJ1-6 . TRBV28 TRBD1 TGTGCCAGCAGCGGACAGGGCTATAATTCACCCCTCCACTTT CASSGQGYNSPLHF
TRBJ1-2 . TRBV29-1 TRBD1 TGCAGCGTACAGGGGAAGGACAACTATGGCTACACCTTC CSVQGKDNYGYTF
TRBJ1-4 . TRBV7-9 TRBD1 TGTGCCAGCAGCTCGGACAGGGAGGCGGAAAAACTGTTTTTT CASSSDREAEKLFF
TRBJ2-1 . TRBV13 . TGTGCCAGCAGCCCTGAAGGGTGGGAGTACTACAATGAGCAGTTCTTC CASSPEGWEYYNEQFF
TRBJ2-2 . TRBV25-1 TRBD2 TGTGCCAGCAGTGAATATTCGGGAGGGGTGGCGGACACCGGGGAGCTGTTTTTT CASSEYSGGVADTGELFF
TRBJ2-2 . TRBV4-1 . TGCGCCAGCAGCCATGGGGGCAACACCGGGGAGCTGTTTTTT CASSHGGNTGELFF
TRBJ2-1 . TRBV5-1 TRBD1 TGCGCCAGCGGCCCGGGACAGGTAAATGAGCAGTTCTTC CASGPGQVNEQFF
TRBJ2-3 . TRBV10-3 TRBD1 TGTGCCATCAGCAAACGCGGGACAGGGAGCACAGATACGCAGTATTTT CAISKRGTGSTDTQYF
TRBJ1-2 . TRBV20-1 . TGCAGTGCTAGTGGGGGGCCACAAACGTTCTATGGCTACACCTTC CSASGGPQTFYGYTF
TRBJ2-2 . TRBV5-1 . TGCGCCAGCAGCCCCGGGGGGAACACCGGGGAGCTGTTTTTT CASSPGGNTGELFF
TRBJ2-7 . TRBV5-3 TRBD1 TGTGCCAGAAGCCCCTACCCGGGACAGGGTGGCTACGAGCAGTACTTC CARSPYPGQGGYEQYF
TRBJ2-1 . TRBV24-1 TRBD2 TGTGCCACCAGTCCGGGACTAGCGGGGCCCTACTCTTACAATGAGCAGTTCTTC CATSPGLAGPYSYNEQFF
TRBJ2-5 . TRBV6-5 TRBD1 TGTGCCAGCAGAAAGGGGGCCTGGGAGACCCAGTACTTC CASRKGAWETQYF
TRBJ2-1 once TRBV7-9 TRBD2 TGTGCCAGCAGCCGCGGGACTAGCGGGAGATACAATGAGCAGTTCTTC CASSRGTSGRYNEQFF
TRBJ1-1 . TRBV30 TRBD1 TGTGCCGGACAGGGACCAATGAACACTGAAGCTTTCTTT CAGQGPMNTEAFF
TRBJ2-3 . TRBV15 TRBD1 TGTGCCACCAGCGGACAGGGTTCTAGCACAGATACGCAGTATTTT CATSGQGSSTDTQYF